This is a list of T cell receptor beta chains from one sample in a study of response to subunit inactivated influenza vaccine. Using its own MiXCR run on the RT-PCR reads, TCRdb lists one record per CDR3 protein. The sample shows 650,000 or so distinct CDR3 sequences, 13% to 15% of them seen only once. The sequencing here drew on PBMCs from blood, taken 14 to 15 days before vaccination. These receptor sequences come from a man aged 45-65 years who received an inactivated influenza vaccine. The CDR3 runs from the conserved cysteine through the conserved F or W. Fields, in order: J gene, clone size, D gene, V gene, CDR3 protein, CDR3 DNA. A D gene is named only where the DNA matches it firmly. For some rows the clone size is stated as once, few or many, or as a class when expanded; others skip it.

J: TRBJ2-7
size: NA
D: NA
V: TRBV4-2
CDR3: CASQDPMNYEQYF
DNA: TGTGCCAGTCAGGACCCTATGAACTACGAGCAGTACTTC

J: TRBJ1-2
size: few
D: NA
V: TRBV20-1
CDR3: CSASVGGVDYTF
DNA: TGCAGCGCTTCCGTTGGGGGAGTCGACTACACCTTC

J: TRBJ2-6
size: NA
D: NA
V: TRBV5-1
CDR3: CASSLTPGANVLTF
DNA: TGCGCCAGCAGCTTGACTCCCGGGGCCAACGTCCTGACTTTC

J: TRBJ1-4
size: many
D: NA
V: TRBV4-3
CDR3: CASSQDQRTNEKLFF
DNA: TGCGCCAGCAGCCAAGATCAGCGTACTAATGAAAAACTGTTTTTT

J: TRBJ2-3
size: many
D: NA
V: TRBV5-1
CDR3: CASSLGQNTDTQYF
DNA: TGCGCCAGCAGCTTGGGACAGAACACAGATACGCAGTATTTT

J: TRBJ2-4
size: NA
D: TRBD1
V: TRBV4-1
CDR3: CASSQRGPGNIQYF
DNA: TGCGCCAGCAGCCAAAGGGGGCCCGGAAACATTCAGTACTTC

J: TRBJ2-1
size: NA
D: TRBD2
V: TRBV4-3
CDR3: CASSQGPWAGVFNEQFF
DNA: TGCGCCAGCAGCCAAGGTCCCTGGGCGGGAGTTTTCAATGAGCAGTTCTTC

J: TRBJ2-7
size: few
D: TRBD1
V: TRBV12-3/TRBV12-4
CDR3: CASSTRRQGAFYEQYF
DNA: TGTGCCAGCAGTACCCGACGACAGGGGGCGTTTTACGAGCAGTACTTC

J: TRBJ1-1
size: few
D: NA
V: TRBV30
CDR3: CALIAGVTEAFF
DNA: TGTGCCTTAATAGCGGGTGTCACTGAAGCTTTCTTT

J: TRBJ2-5
size: many
D: NA
V: TRBV5-1
CDR3: CASSFAGQETQYF
DNA: TGCGCCAGCAGCTTCGCAGGCCAAGAGACCCAGTACTTC

J: TRBJ2-6
size: NA
D: NA
V: TRBV2
CDR3: CASIYWEASGANVLTF
DNA: TGTGCCAGCATTTATTGGGAGGCCTCTGGGGCCAACGTCCTGACTTTC

J: TRBJ2-2
size: NA
D: NA
V: TRBV4-2
CDR3: CASSQVVRVGGTGELFF
DNA: TGTGCCAGCAGCCAAGTGGTTAGGGTAGGCGGCACCGGGGAGCTGTTTTTT

J: TRBJ2-1
size: few
D: TRBD1
V: TRBV5-1
CDR3: CASSPNGQGHNEQFF
DNA: TGCGCCAGCAGCCCGAACGGACAGGGCCACAATGAGCAGTTCTTC